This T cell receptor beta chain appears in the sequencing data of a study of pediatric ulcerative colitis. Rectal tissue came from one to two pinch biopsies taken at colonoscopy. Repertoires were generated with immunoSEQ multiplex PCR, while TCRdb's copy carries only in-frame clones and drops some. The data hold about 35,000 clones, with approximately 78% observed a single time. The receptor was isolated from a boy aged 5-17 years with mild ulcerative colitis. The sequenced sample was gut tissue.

The CDR3 bases are TGTGCCAGCAGCTCACCGACCGGGGAGCTGTTTTTT. As protein: CASSSPTGELFF. This chain uses TRBV7-3 with TRBJ2-2; no clear D. This CDR3 is built from 12 residues. The germline CDR1 and CDR2 sequences are SGHTA and FQGTGA. Deletions cut 4 bases from V and 5 bases from J, with 5 bases between.